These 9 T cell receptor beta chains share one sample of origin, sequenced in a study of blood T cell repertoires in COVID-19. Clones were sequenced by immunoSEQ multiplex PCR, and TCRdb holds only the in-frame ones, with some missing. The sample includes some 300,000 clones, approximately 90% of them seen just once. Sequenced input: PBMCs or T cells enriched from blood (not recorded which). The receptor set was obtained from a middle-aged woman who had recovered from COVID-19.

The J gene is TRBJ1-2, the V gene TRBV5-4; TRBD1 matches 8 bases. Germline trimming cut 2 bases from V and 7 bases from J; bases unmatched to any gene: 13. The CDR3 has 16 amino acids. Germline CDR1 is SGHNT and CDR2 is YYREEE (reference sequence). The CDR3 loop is CASSFTPAGGPRGYTF. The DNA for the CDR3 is TGTGCCAGCAGCTTCACCCCGGCAGGGGGCCCGCGTGGCTACACCTTC.

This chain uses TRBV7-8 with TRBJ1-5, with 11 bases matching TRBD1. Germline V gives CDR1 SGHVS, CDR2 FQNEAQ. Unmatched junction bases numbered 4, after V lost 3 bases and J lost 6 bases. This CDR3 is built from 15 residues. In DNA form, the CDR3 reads TGTGCCAGCAGCTTCGGGACAGGGGGAGGTCAGCCCCAGCATTTT. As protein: CASSFGTGGGQPQHF.

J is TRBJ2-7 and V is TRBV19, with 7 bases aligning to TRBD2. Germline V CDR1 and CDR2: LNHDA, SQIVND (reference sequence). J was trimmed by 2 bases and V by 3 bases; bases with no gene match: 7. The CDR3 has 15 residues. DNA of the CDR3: TGTGCCAGTAGTATTGAGGCGACTAGCACCTACGAGCAGTACTTC. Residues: CASSIEATSTYEQYF.

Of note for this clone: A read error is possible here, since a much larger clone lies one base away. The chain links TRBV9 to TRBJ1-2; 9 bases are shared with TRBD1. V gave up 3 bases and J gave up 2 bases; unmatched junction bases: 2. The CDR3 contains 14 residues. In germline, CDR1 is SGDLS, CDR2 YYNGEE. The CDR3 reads CASSAGTGNYGYTF. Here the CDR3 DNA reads TGTGCCAGCAGCGCCGGGACAGGGAACTATGGCTACACCTTC.

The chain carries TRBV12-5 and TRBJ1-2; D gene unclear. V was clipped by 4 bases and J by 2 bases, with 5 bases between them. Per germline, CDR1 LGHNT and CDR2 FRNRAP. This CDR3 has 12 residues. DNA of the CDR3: TGTGCTAGTGGTTGGGCCAACTATGGCTACACCTTC. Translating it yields CASGWANYGYTF. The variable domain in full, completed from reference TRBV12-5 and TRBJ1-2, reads DARVTQTPRHKVTEMGQEVTMRCQPILGHNTVFWYRQTMMQGLELLAYFRNRAPLDDSGMPKDRFSAEMPDATLATLKIQPSEPRDSAVYFCASGWANYGYTFGSGTRLTVV.

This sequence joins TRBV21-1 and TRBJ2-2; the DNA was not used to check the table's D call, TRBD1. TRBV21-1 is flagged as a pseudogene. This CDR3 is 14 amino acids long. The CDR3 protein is CASSGGPPNGELFF. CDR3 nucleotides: TGTGCCAGCAGTGGGGGCCCCCCGAACGGGGAGCTGTTTTTT.

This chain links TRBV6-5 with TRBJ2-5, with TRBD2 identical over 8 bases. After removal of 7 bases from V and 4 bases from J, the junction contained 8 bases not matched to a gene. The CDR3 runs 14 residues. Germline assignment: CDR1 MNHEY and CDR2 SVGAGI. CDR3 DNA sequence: TGTGCCAGCACCTACAGGAGCGGGGGAGAGACCCAGTACTTC. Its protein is CASTYRSGGETQYF.

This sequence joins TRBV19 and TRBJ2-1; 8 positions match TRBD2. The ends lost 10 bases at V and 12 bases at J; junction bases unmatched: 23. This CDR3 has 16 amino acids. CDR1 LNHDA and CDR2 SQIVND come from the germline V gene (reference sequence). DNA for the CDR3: TGTGCCACCGGCCCGTCAGATCAAGCGGGAGTAATAGGGCAGTTCTTC. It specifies CATGPSDQAGVIGQFF.

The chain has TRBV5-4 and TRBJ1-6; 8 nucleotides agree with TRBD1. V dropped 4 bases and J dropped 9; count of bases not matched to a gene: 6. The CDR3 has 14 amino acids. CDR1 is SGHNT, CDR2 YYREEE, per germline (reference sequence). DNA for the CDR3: TGTGCCAGCAGCCGACAGGGGATATCTTCACCCCTCCACTTT. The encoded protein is CASSRQGISSPLHF.